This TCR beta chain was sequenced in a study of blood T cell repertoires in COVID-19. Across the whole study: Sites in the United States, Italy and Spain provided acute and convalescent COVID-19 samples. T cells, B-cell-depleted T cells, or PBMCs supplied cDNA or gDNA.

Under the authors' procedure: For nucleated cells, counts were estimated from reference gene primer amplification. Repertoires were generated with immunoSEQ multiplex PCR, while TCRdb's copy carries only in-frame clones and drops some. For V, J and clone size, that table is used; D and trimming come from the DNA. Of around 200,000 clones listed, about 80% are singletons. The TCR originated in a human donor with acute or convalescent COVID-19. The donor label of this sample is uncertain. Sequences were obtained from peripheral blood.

The DNA for the CDR3 is TGCAGTGCTAGTCCCCCCGTGGGGCTCTACGAGCAGTACTTC. Translation: CSASPPVGLYEQYF. The chain employs TRBV20-1 and TRBJ2-7; possibly TRBD1 for D (5 bases). Germline CDR1 reads DFQATT; CDR2 reads SNEGSKA (reference sequence). V gave up 3 bases and J gave up 3 bases, with 15 bases separating them. This CDR3 is built from 14 residues.